The 20 T cell receptor beta chains below were found in one sample sequenced in a study of cytomegalovirus exposure and HLA in healthy donors listed by TCRdb under 2017. The library came from the immunoSEQ multiplex PCR assay. For the multiplex PCR, a mixture combining 60 forward primers for TCR Vbeta segments and 13 reverse primers for TCR Jbeta segments was used. TCRdb re-hosts the immuneACCESS table, in-frame sequences only. Its copies lack some clones; in the studies checked, an unresolved V gene accounts for under half of them, and the cause for the rest is not known. For this sample the table gives about 160,000 clones, of which approximately 88% were detected only once. The ten largest clones capture more than 0.35% of the sample. The sequenced sample was PBMCs. These receptors originate from a boy younger than 10 in good health and CMV-seronegative.

The V gene is TRBV19, the J gene TRBJ2-1; TRBD2 matches at 7 bases. V trimming: 6 bases; J trimming: 10 bases; junction bases outside the gene matches: 9. Germline V gene data show CDR1 as LNHDA and CDR2 as SQIVND (reference sequence). The CDR3 runs to 13 residues. In nucleotides, the CDR3 is TGTGCCAGTAGACGCGGGAGCCTCGGGGAGCAGTTCTTC. Amino acids: CASRRGSLGEQFF.

This clone appeared a single time. V and J are TRBV30 and TRBJ2-7, with D possibly being TRBD1 (6 bases). Trimming took 5 bases from V and 6 from J, leaving 20 bases between them. This CDR3 has 14 residues. Germline CDR1 is GTSNPN and CDR2 is SVGIG (reference sequence). The CDR3 bases are TGTGCCTGGGCCCTAGACAGGAGACTTACCGAGCAGTACTTC. As protein: CAWALDRRLTEQYF.

The gene calls are TRBV5-6 and TRBJ2-7, with TRBD2 matching over 10 bases. The CDR3 is 14 amino acids. The V gene's germline CDR1 is SGHDT and CDR2 YYEEEE. J was trimmed by 9 bases and V by 4 bases; bases with no gene match: 10. The DNA of the CDR3 is TGTGCCAGCAGCCCTAGCGGGAGAAGTTACCCGCAGTACTTC. Translating gives CASSPSGRSYPQYF. The full variable domain, rest sourced from reference TRBV5-6 and TRBJ2-7, is DAGVTQSPTHLIKTRGQQVTLRCSPKSGHDTVSWYQQALGQGPQFIFQYYEEEERQRGNFPDRFSGHQFPNYSSELNVNALLLGDSALYLCASSPSGRSYPQYFGPGTRLTVT.

CDR3 in DNA: TGCAGCGTCGGGACTAGCGGGAGTGGAGAGACCCAGTACTTC. Protein product: CSVGTSGSGETQYF. This chain uses TRBV29-1 with TRBJ2-5, with 14 nucleotides matching TRBD2. With 6 bases clipped from V and 4 bases from J, the junction kept 4 bases outside the gene matches. The length of the CDR3 is 14 residues. In germline, CDR1 is SQVTM, CDR2 ANQGSEA.

V and J are TRBV7-9 and TRBJ2-1; the match to TRBD2 covers 14 bases. Germline CDR1 reads SEHNR; CDR2 reads FQNEAQ (reference sequence). With V trimmed by 5 bases and J by 10 bases, 10 bases remained unmatched. The CDR3 extends over 16 amino acids. The CDR3 protein is CASSPGTSGRRREQFF. DNA of the CDR3: TGTGCCAGCAGCCCCGGGACTAGCGGGAGAAGGAGGGAGCAGTTCTTC.

Written as DNA, the CDR3 is TGTGCCAGCAGCCCCCGACTAGCGGGAGATCTGAAGCAGTACTTC. This gives the protein CASSPRLAGDLKQYF. This chain uses TRBV7-2 with TRBJ2-7; TRBD2 aligns across 12 bases. The CDR3 is 15 amino acids. CDR1 and CDR2 from the germline V gene are SGHTA and FQGNSA. V shed 5 bases and J 8 bases; nucleotides not matched to a gene: 10.

The count of this clone is one. This chain uses TRBV19 with TRBJ1-4; 8 bases map to TRBD1. CDR1 is LNHDA, CDR2 SQIVND, per germline (reference sequence). The J segment lost 0 bases and the V segment lost 4 bases, leaving 4 bases of the junction unmatched. The CDR3 covers 16 residues. The CDR3 region is CASSTTGGATNEKLFF. CDR3 DNA sequence: TGTGCCAGTAGTACCACAGGGGGTGCAACTAATGAAAAACTGTTTTTT.

The table lists this clone with a count of one. The gene calls are TRBV5-5 and TRBJ2-7, with D perhaps matching TRBD2 (5 bases). V lost 6 bases and J 4 bases, leaving 14 bases between the germline ends. This CDR3 is 13 amino acids long. CDR1 is SGHKS and CDR2 is YYEKEE in the germline V gene (reference sequence). Here the CDR3 reads CASTFGLAYEQYF. CDR3 in DNA: TGTGCCAGCACCTTCGGTCTAGCTTACGAGCAGTACTTC.

The V call is TRBV6-1, the J call TRBJ2-5; 8 bases match TRBD2. CDR1 is MNHNS, CDR2 SASEGT, per germline. J was trimmed by 4 bases and V by 2 bases; bases with no gene match: 0. This CDR3 is built from 13 residues. The CDR3 bases are TGTGCCAGCAGTGAACTAGCGGGAGAGACCCAGTACTTC. Its translation: CASSELAGETQYF.

V is TRBV6-1 and J is TRBJ1-2; D remains unclear. CDR3 length equals 13 residues. With 2 bases removed from V and 0 bases from J, the gap between germline ends came to 4 bases. CDR1 is MNHNS and CDR2 is SASEGT in the germline V gene. CDR3 coding DNA: TGTGCCAGCAGTGAACTAGCTAACTATGGCTACACCTTC. Amino acid sequence: CASSELANYGYTF.

The chain uses TRBV29-1 and TRBJ2-3, with 16 bases that match TRBD2. CDR1 is SQVTM and CDR2 is ANQGSEA in the germline V gene. The trim removed 5 bases at V and 3 bases at J, leaving 2 bases unmatched. The CDR3 length is 15 residues. The CDR3 spells CSVMGLAGGTDTQYF. CDR3 nucleotides: TGCAGCGTTATGGGACTAGCGGGAGGGACAGATACGCAGTATTTT.

The J gene is TRBJ2-1, the V gene TRBV19; the match to TRBD1 covers 11 bases. The CDR3 is made up of 13 amino acids. CDR1 and CDR2 (germline): LNHDA, SQIVND (reference sequence). After removal of 6 bases from V and 6 bases from J, the junction contained 1 base not matched to a gene. The chain's CDR3 is CASRGQGGNEQFF. The CDR3 DNA reads TGTGCCAGTAGGGGACAGGGGGGCAATGAGCAGTTCTTC. Combining the CDR3 with reference TRBV19 and TRBJ2-1 gives the whole variable domain DGGITQSPKYLFRKEGQNVTLSCEQNLNHDAMYWYRQDPGQGLRLIYYSQIVNDFQKGDIAEGYSVSREKKESFPLTVTSAQKNPTAFYLCASRGQGGNEQFFGPGTRLTVL.

The V call is TRBV5-4, the J call TRBJ2-5, with D perhaps matching TRBD1 (6 bases). The CDR3 has 13 residues. V lost 4 bases and J lost 2, with 9 bases in between. Germline CDR1 SGHNT, CDR2 YYREEE (reference sequence). DNA of the CDR3: TGTGCCAGCAGCCTGGACAGACAAGAGACCCAGTACTTC. It encodes CASSLDRQETQYF.

The rearrangement joins TRBV7-9 to TRBJ1-1; D is perhaps TRBD1 (5 bases). This CDR3 has 14 amino acids. V lost 1 base, J lost 10 bases, and 16 bases lay in between. Germline lookup yields CDR1 SEHNR and CDR2 FQNEAQ (reference sequence). CDR3 residues: CASSLGGGVLGAFF. The DNA of the CDR3 is TGTGCCAGCAGCTTAGGGGGAGGGGTATTAGGAGCTTTCTTT.

CDR3 bases: TGCAGCGTTGGTAATCTAGCGGTTCGGACATACAATGAGCAGTTCTTC. Protein product: CSVGNLAVRTYNEQFF. The chain combines TRBV29-1 with TRBJ2-1; 7 positions match TRBD2. Trimming at V came to 4 bases and at J to 4 bases, leaving 13 bases not matched to a gene. This CDR3 region has 16 residues. Germline V gives CDR1 SQVTM, CDR2 ANQGSEA.

This clone appeared a few times. The chain recombines TRBV30 with TRBJ2-3, with TRBD1 matching over 8 bases. The CDR3 extends over 12 amino acids. Germline assignment: CDR1 GTSNPN and CDR2 SVGIG (reference sequence). V lost 4 bases and J lost 6; bases outside the gene matches: 3. The CDR3 DNA is TGTGCCTGGAACACAGGGGGGGATACGCAGTATTTT. It encodes CAWNTGGDTQYF.

The chain links TRBV6-1 to TRBJ1-4; 7 bases align to TRBD1. The CDR3 is made up of 14 amino acids. The V gene's germline CDR1 is MNHNS and CDR2 SASEGT. With V trimmed by 6 bases and J by 11 bases, 12 bases remained unmatched. The CDR3 spells CASRPSDRWGKLFF. CDR3 nucleotide sequence: TGTGCCAGCAGACCCTCGGACAGGTGGGGGAAACTGTTTTTT.

The J gene is TRBJ2-7, the V gene TRBV27; 8 bases fit TRBD2. V was pared by 0 bases and J by 5 bases, with 12 bases of the junction left unmatched. CDR1 is MNHEY and CDR2 is SMNVEV in the germline V gene (reference sequence). The CDR3 extends over 17 amino acids. CDR3 region: CASSLSRGRLAFHEQYF. The CDR3 bases are TGTGCCAGCAGTTTATCGAGAGGGAGACTAGCGTTCCACGAGCAGTACTTC.

The V gene is TRBV4-2, the J gene TRBJ2-3; TRBD2 matches 7 bases. The CDR3 is 17 residues long. J was trimmed by 1 base and V by 1 base; bases with no gene match: 8. In germline, CDR1 is LGHNA, CDR2 YNFKEQ. CDR3 bases: TGTGCCAGCAGCCAAGTCAAGTCAACTAGCGGCACAGATACGCAGTATTTT. Translation: CASSQVKSTSGTDTQYF.

The chain is built from TRBV2 and TRBJ2-1, with 12 bases fitting TRBD2. Trimming at V came to 6 bases and at J to 2 bases, leaving 5 bases not matched to a gene. Germline V gives CDR1 SNHLY, CDR2 FYNNEI. The CDR3 spans 16 residues. The CDR3 reads CASRRTSGNPYNEQFF. The CDR3 bases are TGTGCCAGCAGGAGGACTAGCGGGAATCCCTACAATGAGCAGTTCTTC.